This entry lists 30 T cell receptor beta chains sequenced from one sample in a study of blood T cell repertoires in COVID-19. Libraries were prepared by immunoSEQ multiplex PCR; TCRdb keeps only in-frame clonotypes and omits some of them. The sample yields roughly 200,000 clones, more than 80% seen once. Sequencing input: peripheral blood. These TCRs come from a man aged 45-60 years with acute or convalescent COVID-19.

The chain joins TRBV25-1 to TRBJ2-3; 12 bases are shared with TRBD2. Germline CDR1 reads MGHDK; CDR2 reads SYGVNS. V was clipped by 6 bases and J by 5 bases; unmatched bases: 3. The CDR3 covers 14 residues. CDR3 sequence (DNA): TGTGCCAGCAGACTAGCGGGAGGCGGAGATACGCAGTATTTT. Its protein product is CASRLAGGGDTQYF.

Concerning this clone itself: A junction end diverges from the germline sequence, so it may reflect a read error. The chain's CDR3 is CASSWGANTGELFF. Here the CDR3 DNA reads TGTGCTAGCAGCTGGGGGGCGAACACCGGGGAGCTGTTTTTT. V gene TRBV7-7 combines with J gene TRBJ2-2; tentative D call: TRBD2 (6 bases). CDR1 is SSHAT, CDR2 FNYEAQ, per germline (reference sequence). CDR3 length equals 14 residues. The variable domain in full, completed from reference TRBV7-7 and TRBJ2-2, reads GAGVSQSPRYKVTKRGQDVTLRCDPISSHATLYWYQQALGQGPEFLTYFNYEAQPDKSGLPSDRFSAERPEGSISTLTIQRTEQRDSAMYRCASSWGANTGELFFGEGSRLTVL.

The rearrangement uses TRBV5-1 and TRBJ2-1; 9 bases align to TRBD2. Germline assignment: CDR1 SGHRS and CDR2 YFSETQ. Unmatched junction bases numbered 4, after V lost 5 bases and J lost 7 bases. This CDR3 comprises 13 residues. The CDR3 is CASSLAGMNEQFF. As DNA, the CDR3 is TGCGCCAGCAGTCTAGCGGGAATGAATGAGCAGTTCTTC.

The chain couples TRBV7-3 to TRBJ2-7, with a weak D call TRBD1 (5 bases). Per the germline V gene, CDR1 is SGHTA and CDR2 is FQGTGA. Trimming pared 0 bases from V and 3 bases from J, leaving 9 bases between. The CDR3 sequence is 14 residues long. The CDR3 protein is CASSLTIDSYEQYF. The CDR3 nucleotides are TGTGCCAGCAGCTTAACGATAGACAGCTACGAGCAGTACTTC.

The chain combines TRBV18 with TRBJ1-5; D is uncertain. V lost 3 bases and J 4 bases, leaving 10 bases between the germline ends. Germline V gives CDR1 KGHSH, CDR2 LQKENI. The CDR3 extends over 14 amino acids. This CDR3 is CASSPSQINQPQHF. CDR3 in DNA: TGTGCCAGCTCACCCTCACAGATTAATCAGCCCCAGCATTTT.

CDR3 DNA: TGTGCCAGCAGCTTAGGACAGGTCGGCACCGGGGAGCTGTTTTTT. This translates into CASSLGQVGTGELFF. The V and J genes are TRBV5-6 and TRBJ2-2; 7 bases agree with TRBD1. V was clipped by 2 bases and J by 4 bases; unmatched bases: 5. CDR1 and CDR2 from the germline V gene are SGHDT and YYEEEE. CDR3 length: 15 residues.

The gene calls are TRBV30 and TRBJ1-4, with D unresolved. This CDR3 is 14 amino acids long. Per the germline V gene, CDR1 is GTSNPN and CDR2 is SVGIG (reference sequence). The germline V and J ends were trimmed by 1 base and 8 bases, with 14 bases remaining between them. The CDR3 protein is CAWSAPPGREKLFF. Here the CDR3 DNA reads TGTGCCTGGAGTGCCCCCCCGGGAAGAGAAAAACTGTTTTTT.

The V and J genes are TRBV6-6 and TRBJ1-6, with 7 bases lining up with TRBD1. Looked up from germline, CDR1 is MNHNY and CDR2 is SVGAGI (reference sequence). The CDR3 has 16 amino acids. Unmatched junction bases numbered 14, after V lost 5 bases and J lost 10 bases. In DNA form, the CDR3 reads TGTGCCAGCAGTCACCCTTCAGGGGGGAGTAACTCACCCCTCCACTTT. It specifies CASSHPSGGSNSPLHF.

This clone was seen just once. This chain joins TRBV3-1 (or the pseudogene TRBV3-2) and TRBJ1-1; no clear D gene. V gave up 1 base and J gave up 8 bases, with 14 bases separating them. Per the germline V gene, CDR1 is LGHDT and CDR2 is YNNKEL (reference sequence). CDR3 length: 14 residues. The CDR3 DNA is TGTGCCAGCAGCCAAGTTACGGCAGGCGCAGAAGCTTTCTTT. It is translated as CASSQVTAGAEAFF.

The chain recombines TRBV6-5 with TRBJ2-7; TRBD1 is a possible D gene (6 bases). Trimming stripped 6 bases from V and 0 bases from J, with 12 bases between. This CDR3 is built from 14 residues. Looked up from germline, CDR1 is MNHEY and CDR2 is SVGAGI. CDR3 DNA: TGTGCCAGCAGAACAGGGCAGAGCTCCTACGAGCAGTACGTC. This codes for CASRTGQSSYEQYV.

V usage is TRBV27 and J usage is TRBJ2-7; D uncertain. Germline V lookup: CDR1 MNHEY, CDR2 SMNVEV (reference sequence). Trimming took off 6 bases at V and 2 bases at J, with 14 bases between the two ends. There are 14 residues in the CDR3. The CDR3: CASSLLAIPYEQYF. The CDR3 nucleotides are TGTGCCAGCAGCCTCTTGGCCATCCCCTACGAGCAGTACTTC.

The genes are TRBV19 and TRBJ2-5, with TRBD1 matching over 8 bases. CDR3 size: 13 residues. J lost 4 bases, V lost 6 bases, and 4 bases had no gene match. From germline, CDR1 is LNHDA and CDR2 SQIVND (reference sequence). The CDR3 bases are TGTGCCAGTAGCGACAGGGGAAGAGAGACCCAGTACTTC. This gives the protein CASSDRGRETQYF.

This sequence joins TRBV4-1 and TRBJ1-1, with a weak D call TRBD1 (6 bases). Germline V CDR1 and CDR2: MGHRA, YSYEKL. The CDR3 is 13 residues long. V was shortened by 6 bases and J by 2 bases, with 10 bases between the two germline ends. CDR3 DNA: TGCGCCAGCAGGGACAGAAGTAACACTGAAGCTTTCTTT. Protein product: CASRDRSNTEAFF.

CDR3 in amino acids: CASSLGGTSGNTIYF. CDR3 DNA sequence: TGTGCCAGCAGCCTGGGGGGGACTTCTGGAAACACCATATATTTT. V gene TRBV6-5 combines with J gene TRBJ1-3, with D perhaps matching TRBD1 (5 bases). Trimming removed 6 bases at V and 1 base at J, with 13 bases between. CDR1 is MNHEY and CDR2 is SVGAGI in the germline V gene. This CDR3 has 15 residues.

The V gene is TRBV11-2, the J gene TRBJ2-3; 8 bases line up with TRBD2. The J segment lost 4 bases and the V segment lost 2 bases, leaving 5 bases of the junction unmatched. Looked up from germline, CDR1 is SGHAT and CDR2 is FQNNGV. The CDR3 loop spans 15 amino acids. DNA of the CDR3: TGTGCCAGCAGCTTATCCGGGGGGGCCCCAGATACGCAGTATTTT. Amino acid sequence: CASSLSGGAPDTQYF.

The CDR3 sequence: CASSFIGLGADTQYF. The CDR3 DNA reads TGTGCCAGCAGTTTCATAGGACTAGGGGCAGATACGCAGTATTTT. V gene TRBV28 combines with J gene TRBJ2-3; 7 bases fit TRBD2. CDR1 MDHEN and CDR2 SYDVKM come from the germline V gene. J lost 4 bases, V lost 3 bases, and 7 bases had no gene match. The CDR3 runs 15 residues.

This clone was counted once. The chain has TRBV5-1 and TRBJ2-4; 8 bases map to TRBD1. J gave up 6 bases and V 0 bases, and 14 bases lay outside the gene matches. The CDR3 contains 18 residues. Germline-derived CDR1 and CDR2 are SGHRS and YFSETQ. CDR3 DNA: TGCGCCAGCAGCTTGGAGGGTCCCGGGACAGGCTCGGTAAACATTCAGTACTTC. It encodes CASSLEGPGTGSVNIQYF.

The CDR3, as DNA: TGTGCCAGCAGCCACTGGAGACTAGCGGGAGCTGATACGCAGTATTTT. The encoded protein is CASSHWRLAGADTQYF. The rearrangement links TRBV7-9 to TRBJ2-3; TRBD2 agrees at 12 bases. V lost 5 bases and J lost 6; bases outside the gene matches: 9. This CDR3 region has 16 residues. CDR1 SEHNR and CDR2 FQNEAQ come from the germline V gene (reference sequence).

V is TRBV2 and J is TRBJ1-1; no definite D call. The germline V gene has CDR1 SNHLY and CDR2 FYNNEI. The CDR3 consists of 14 residues. Trimming removed 7 bases at V and 2 bases at J, with 14 bases between. CDR3 nucleotide sequence: TGTGCCAGCATGGCCGGACTTTTTAACACTGAAGCTTTCTTT. Translation: CASMAGLFNTEAFF.

V is TRBV7-9 and J is TRBJ2-3, with 12 bases matching TRBD1. With 5 bases clipped from V and 4 bases from J, the junction kept 4 bases outside the gene matches. In germline, CDR1 is SEHNR, CDR2 FQNEAQ (reference sequence). This CDR3 is 15 amino acids long. Written as DNA, the CDR3 is TGTGCCAGCAGCCTCCGGGACAGGGGGCCAGATACGCAGTATTTT. It is translated as CASSLRDRGPDTQYF.

This chain's CDR3 is CASSATPEAFF. CDR3 nucleotide sequence: TGTGCCAGCAGCGCGACACCAGAAGCTTTCTTT. V is TRBV7-9 and J is TRBJ1-1; D is ambiguous. The germline gives CDR1 SEHNR, CDR2 FQNEAQ (reference sequence). Trimming pared 5 bases from V and 8 bases from J, leaving 9 bases between. This CDR3 has 11 amino acids.

V gene TRBV28 combines with J gene TRBJ2-7; TRBD2 matches at 12 bases. This CDR3 comprises 16 residues. In germline, CDR1 is MDHEN, CDR2 SYDVKM. V lost 3 bases to trimming and J lost 6 bases; unmatched junction nucleotides: 9. The CDR3 sequence: CASSLTLAGGLFEQYF. The CDR3, as DNA: TGTGCCAGCAGTTTGACACTAGCGGGAGGTCTCTTCGAGCAGTACTTC.

This clone has more than one count but fewer than ten. Other nucleotide sequences in the sample specify the same CDR3. J is TRBJ2-2 and V is TRBV7-9; D may be TRBD2 (6 bases). Germline loops: CDR1 SEHNR, CDR2 FQNEAQ (reference sequence). Trimming cost V 5 bases and J 0 bases, with 7 bases left between them. The CDR3 loop spans 14 amino acids. CDR3 sequence (DNA): TGTGCCAGCAGCCGGGACTCGAACACCGGGGAGCTGTTTTTT. Its protein is CASSRDSNTGELFF.

As DNA, the CDR3 is TGCAGTGCTAGTCAGACAGGGAAGGATGAAAAACTGTTTTTT. Amino acid sequence: CSASQTGKDEKLFF. The chain is built from TRBV20-1 and TRBJ1-4; 7 positions match TRBD1. Unmatched junction bases numbered 7, after V lost 3 bases and J lost 6 bases. Germline loops: CDR1 DFQATT, CDR2 SNEGSKA (reference sequence). This CDR3 spans 14 amino acids.

The chain has TRBV6-6 and TRBJ1-1; maybe TRBD1 (6 bases). This CDR3 region has 14 residues. V lost 6 bases and J 8 bases, leaving 19 bases between the germline ends. The germline gives CDR1 MNHNY, CDR2 SVGAGI (reference sequence). CDR3 bases: TGTGCCAGCAGAACTAGGGGGTGGACCTGGGAAGCTTTCTTT. Translated, it gives CASRTRGWTWEAFF.

Only a few counts were recorded for this clone. The J gene is TRBJ2-7, the V gene TRBV5-5; 11 nucleotides match TRBD2. The CDR3 runs to 15 residues. Trimming removed 4 bases from V and 4 bases from J; junction bases left unmatched: 7. CDR1 and CDR2 (germline): SGHKS, YYEKEE (reference sequence). DNA for the CDR3: TGTGCCAGCAGCCCAAGACTAGCGGGATCGTACGAGCAGTACTTC. Amino acids: CASSPRLAGSYEQYF.

The chain combines TRBV5-5 with TRBJ2-7, with D possibly matching TRBD2 (6 bases). This CDR3 spans 14 amino acids. The V gene lost 0 bases and the J gene lost 2 bases, with 9 bases spanning the gap. The germline CDR1 and CDR2 sequences are SGHKS and YYEKEE (reference sequence). The CDR3 region has the DNA TGTGCCAGCAGCTTGGCCGGCGGGGCCTACGAGCAGTACGTC. Residues: CASSLAGGAYEQYV.

This sequence joins TRBV3-1 (or the pseudogene TRBV3-2) and TRBJ1-5, with 7 bases that match TRBD1. Trimming cost V 2 bases and J 6 bases; bases outside gene matches: 7. Germline CDR1 reads LGHDT; CDR2 reads YNNKEL (reference sequence). This CDR3 is built from 15 residues. CDR3 residues: CASSQTTGSSQPQHF. DNA for the CDR3: TGTGCCAGCAGCCAAACGACAGGGTCGAGTCAGCCCCAGCATTTT.

The chain links TRBV7-9 to TRBJ2-5; TRBD2 is a possible D gene (5 bases). This CDR3 contains 13 residues. Deletions cut 5 bases from V and 3 bases from J, with 10 bases between. Germline lookup yields CDR1 SEHNR and CDR2 FQNEAQ (reference sequence). The CDR3 sequence is CASSQPGKETQYF. DNA for the CDR3: TGTGCCAGCAGCCAACCCGGGAAAGAGACCCAGTACTTC.

The chain couples TRBV27 to TRBJ2-5; 11 nucleotides agree with TRBD2. This CDR3 contains 15 residues. V lost 2 bases to trimming and J lost 7 bases; unmatched junction nucleotides: 6. Germline assignment: CDR1 MNHEY and CDR2 SMNVEV (reference sequence). The CDR3 protein is CASSLATSGASTQYF. The CDR3 DNA reads TGTGCCAGCAGTTTAGCGACTAGCGGGGCTTCGACCCAGTACTTC.